This TCR beta chain originates from a study of regulatory T cells in long-lasting Graves disease (dated by TCRdb to 2020 to 2023). About the investigation overall: Patients with newly diagnosed Graves' disease had been on antithyroid drugs for under 3 months. Persistent Graves' disease patients were compared with newly diagnosed Graves' disease patients by peripheral blood TCR sequencing and RNA sequencing. The study was registered as a clinical trial and conducted in China. A total of 33 samples underwent TCR sequencing, from about 13 patients with persistent Graves' disease and approximately 20 patients with newly diagnosed Graves' disease. General study outcomes and caveats: Compared with newly diagnosed patients, persistent Graves' disease patients had lower TCR Shannon entropy and fewer highly expanded clones, which suggests clonal expansion. Preferential use of TRBV28, TRBJ1-2 and TRBJ2-5 was observed in persistent disease, whereas TRBV20-1 and TRBJ2-1 were favored in newly diagnosed disease. Sequencing and analysis were limited to the TCR beta chain. The small sample size was acknowledged by the authors as a limitation that may reduce accuracy. Because the primary lesion, thyroid tissue, could not be accessed, the study looked at peripheral blood alone. Persistent patients shared more public clonotypes among themselves (approximately 2,500) than newly diagnosed patients did (about 900).

This clonotype was recorded many times. Its antigen specificity is not known. There are no base qualities to consult, and no much larger clone falls within one base. The intended sense of this specimen's time point label: newly diagnosed GD, antithyroid drugs for less than 3 months. For both TCR sequencing and RNA sequencing, RNA was extracted from PBMCs using TRIzol. The diagnosis of Graves' disease was made according to American Thyroid Association guidelines. The patients came from an endocrinology department in Xi'an, China. From each patient, 7.5 to 9.5 milliliters of peripheral blood was collected into an EDTA anticoagulant tube. Ficoll Paque Plus density gradient separation was used to isolate PBMCs, and no further T cell sorting was performed. An Agilent 2100 Bioanalyzer and agarose gel were used to check RNA quality, and a NanoDrop 2000 was used to measure RNA concentration. Relative to germline, V is missing 6 bases and J is missing 5 bases, with 8 bases of the junction outside any gene match. The CDR3 contains 15 residues, cysteine and phenylalanine counted. Solely the CDR3 DNA is kept, with 45 bases framed from the first base. From a lookup of the germline V gene, CDR1 and CDR2 are MDHEN and SYDVKM.

Library preparation employed multiplex PCR. These reads were obtained on an Illumina HiSeq 4000. TCR beta libraries were built with iRepertoire HTBI primers and Arm-PCR amplification of CDR3 regions. PCR products were gel purified before sequencing. As for how the authors treated the data: A total of 62 TRBV and approximately 15 TRBJ segments were identified across samples and were used for gene usage analysis of CDR3 amino acid clonotypes. COPE and FqMerger were used to merge filtered high-quality paired reads into contigs. BLAST was used to align contigs to IMGT TRBV, TRBD and TRBJ reference genes, and CDR3 was defined according to IMGT. Highly expanded clones were defined as clonotypes with a frequency above 0.1%. Shannon entropy was used to measure repertoire diversity, and the Gini coefficient was used to measure V-J evenness. Public clonotypes were defined as clonotypes shared by more than one individual. In-frame beta chains were kept once TCRdb had trimmed the public reads at Q25 with fastp and called clones with MiXCR. Records with the same CDR3 protein are collapsed into one entry carrying the most frequent genes and DNA. TCRdb assigned the V and J calls; the authors' analysis was not used. The sample profile shows about 220,000 distinct CDR3 sequences; approximately 18% of them were found once. The ten most abundant clones make up approximately 12% of the sample.

Separately, the same data were catalogued under a study of T cells in Graves' hyperthyroidism and ophthalmopathy. From that second study: Graves' hyperthyroidism was defined as stable when no progression to ophthalmopathy occurred over 18 months of follow-up. The hyperthyroidism patients were between 18 and 65 years old and newly diagnosed, with a disease duration of less than 2 months. Any patient with an uncontrolled infection, another autoimmune disease, pregnancy or lactation was excluded. Diagnoses relied on clinical symptoms, serum thyroxine and TRAb, thyroid ultrasound and orbital computed tomography. The first round of RT-PCR for the TCR CDR3 was performed with the HTBI primer set and the Qiagen OneStep RT-PCR kit. Blood samples also contained most of the expanded thyroid clonotypes (frequency above 0.001), which suggests that blood repertoires may reflect thyroid immune responses. Ophthalmopathy was separated from stable hyperthyroidism by a 13 V-J signature model, with approximately 85% sensitivity and roughly 81% specificity obtained in cross-validation and 80%/75% obtained in testing. In validation, the model predicted progression to ophthalmopathy a median of approximately 6.6 months before onset, with roughly 70% sensitivity and just under 75% specificity. To identify distinguishing TCR V-J signatures, a discovery cohort of around 100 patients was used, comprising 43 with Graves' ophthalmopathy and 57 with stable Graves' hyperthyroidism. Prospective prediction of ophthalmopathy was tested in an independent validation cohort consisting of roughly 19 hyperthyroidism patients and more than 15 patients who later progressed to ophthalmopathy. The approximately 98 discovery patients were randomly divided into training and test sets at a 7:3 ratio. In over five Graves' hyperthyroidism patients, the study also compared T-cell repertoires from thyroid tissue with T-cell repertoires from blood. After blood sampling, hyperthyroidism patients were treated with methimazole at a starting dose of 30 mg daily, and ophthalmopathy patients were treated with high-dose intravenous methylprednisolone. A second multiplex PCR round built the libraries, followed by size selection and purification. The libraries were sequenced on an Illumina HiSeq2000 using paired-end 100 bp reads. SOAPnuke was used to process the raw data, with reads discarded if the reads contained adapters or uncalled bases, had a mean Phred below 15, or lacked an exact constant-primer or identifier match. COPE v1.2.5 was used to merge the high-quality paired reads, and each unique nucleotide sequence was defined as a clonotype. MiTCR v1.1 was used to align clonotypes to the IMGT TRBV, TRBD and TRBJ reference segments. Analysis was restricted to V-J combinations with a frequency above 0.0001, which covered 98% to 99.2% of repertoires. The TCS score was defined as the ratio of F50 (clonal expansion) to E x V (chaos), calculated using BLOSUM62-based TCRdist between CDR3 peptides within each V-J. Welch's t-statistics and random forest reduced roughly 540 V-J features to around 14, which were used in a naive Bayes classifier (R e1071). Sample size was not statistically predetermined, and blinding of investigators to group allocation was not performed. According to the paper, TCR Vbeta CDR3 sequencing was carried out on 120 to 150 peripheral blood samples, which came from under 50 ophthalmopathy, around 75 hyperthyroidism and roughly 17 progressor patients.

The receptor chain draws on TRBV28 and TRBJ1-2; 11 middle bases align to TRBD1. The material sequenced was peripheral blood mononuclear cells (PBMCs), taken at new diagnosis, from a patient treated with antithyroid drugs. The clonotype was recovered from a woman in her 30s with Graves disease. Donor details come from another sample of the same person, matched by shared clones. The nucleotide sequence reads TGTGCCAGCAGACCAAGAGGACAGGGGGCTTATGGCTACACCTTC. Its translation reads: CASRPRGQGAYGYTF.